These 27 T cell receptor beta chains were sequenced from one sample in a study of T cell responses to AZD1222 COVID-19 vaccine (dated by TCRdb to the early 2020s). Library preparation used the immunoSEQ multiplex PCR assay. TCRdb limited this immuneACCESS table to in-frame rearrangements with V and J called. A share of clones is missing; checked studies link under half to unresolved V genes, and the rest is unexplained. The sample table lists 85,000 to 110,000 clones, over 75% of them with a count of one. Jointly, the top ten make up 20% to 25% of the sample. The sample's time point label, in plain terms: baseline before first vaccination. The sequencing here drew on peripheral blood, taken on day 0 of AZD1222 vaccination. The origin of the receptors is an adult in good health.

Only a few counts were recorded for this clone. This rearrangement joins TRBV30 to TRBJ2-4; TRBD1 aligns across 9 bases. CDR1 is GTSNPN, CDR2 SVGIG, per germline (reference sequence). The length of the CDR3 is 16 residues. J gave up 3 bases and V 3 bases, and 9 bases lay outside the gene matches. CDR3 sequence reads: CAWRGRDRDFKNIQYF. DNA of the CDR3: TGTGCCTGGAGAGGCCGGGACAGGGATTTCAAAAACATTCAGTACTTC.

The CDR3 region has the DNA TGCGCCAGCAGCCAATCACCTTACAATGAGCAGTTCTTC. This encodes CASSQSPYNEQFF. The V gene is TRBV4-3, the J gene TRBJ2-1; unclear D gene. The V gene's germline CDR1 is LGHNA and CDR2 YSLEER. The length of the CDR3 is 13 residues. Between the trimmed V and J ends, which lost 2 bases and 4 bases, there was a span of 6 bases.

The chain has TRBV11-1 and TRBJ2-7; 7 nucleotides align to TRBD2. The V and J ends lost 3 bases and 12 bases, in that order; junction bases with no gene match: 11. There are 13 residues in the CDR3. The V gene's germline CDR1 is SGHAT and CDR2 FQDESV (reference sequence). The CDR3 DNA sequence: TGTGCCAGCAGCTTTCAGGCCGCGGGGGTGCGGTACTTC. It specifies CASSFQAAGVRYF.

V and J are TRBV4-3 and TRBJ1-5; 7 bases are shared with TRBD1. The CDR3 covers 15 residues. V trimming: 0 bases; J trimming: 4 bases; junction bases outside the gene matches: 3. In germline, CDR1 is LGHNA, CDR2 YSLEER. CDR3 in amino acids: CASSQDWDSNQPQHF. CDR3 nucleotide sequence: TGCGCCAGCAGCCAAGATTGGGACAGTAATCAGCCCCAGCATTTT.

The J gene is TRBJ1-3, the V gene TRBV24-1, with 9 bases matching TRBD1. V shed 6 bases and J 0 bases; nucleotides not matched to a gene: 2. Germline lookup yields CDR1 KGHDR and CDR2 SFDVKD. The CDR3 length is 15 residues. For the CDR3, the DNA is TGTGCCACCAGTTGGGACAGGGTCTCTGGAAACACCATATATTTT. It yields the protein CATSWDRVSGNTIYF.

The chain is built from TRBV6-4 and TRBJ2-2, with 8 bases lining up with TRBD2. With V trimmed by 0 bases and J by 7 bases, 1 base remained unmatched. Germline CDR1 and CDR2: MRHNA and SNTAGT. The CDR3 sequence is 14 residues long. The CDR3 DNA reads TGTGCCAGCAGTGACTCGGCGGGAGGCGGGGAGCTGTTTTTT. Translated: CASSDSAGGGELFF.

V gene TRBV11-3 combines with J gene TRBJ2-7; 7 bases align to TRBD1. J lost 4 bases, V lost 1 base, and 7 bases had no gene match. CDR1 and CDR2 (germline): SGHNT, YENEEA. This CDR3 region has 15 residues. CDR3 sequence: CASSLGEGGAYEQYF. In DNA, the CDR3 is TGTGCCAGCAGCTTAGGTGAAGGGGGCGCGTACGAGCAGTACTTC. Variable domain in full (rest from reference TRBV11-3 and TRBJ2-7): EAGVVQSPRYKIIEKKQPVAFWCNPISGHNTLYWYLQNLGQGPELLIRYENEEAVDDSQLPKDRFSAERLKGVDSTLKIQPAELGDSAVYLCASSLGEGGAYEQYFGPGTRLTVT.

The chain employs TRBV24-1 and TRBJ1-3; TRBD1 matches 7 bases. Germline values: CDR1 KGHDR, CDR2 SFDVKD. J was trimmed by 4 bases and V by 2 bases; bases with no gene match: 1. The CDR3 runs 14 residues. CDR3 in DNA: TGTGCCACCAGTGATTCGGACAGGGGAAACACCATATATTTT. Its protein product is CATSDSDRGNTIYF.

The chain is built from TRBV5-1 and TRBJ2-1; no clear D. Trimming shortened V by 4 bases and J by 6 bases, and 17 bases separated the two germline ends. CDR1 and CDR2 from the germline V gene are SGHRS and YFSETQ. CDR3 size: 15 residues. The CDR3 protein is CASSLETPDSNEQFF. In nucleotides, the CDR3 is TGCGCCAGCAGCCTTGAGACTCCGGATTCCAATGAGCAGTTCTTC.

The J gene is TRBJ1-1, the V gene TRBV10-3; D not resolved. Germline loops: CDR1 ENHRY, CDR2 SYGVKD. The CDR3 has 14 residues. V was shortened by 3 bases and J by 5 bases, with 13 bases between the two germline ends. DNA for the CDR3: TGTGCCATCAGTGAAACCGTAACAAGGACTGAAGCTTTCTTT. Translated: CAISETVTRTEAFF.

This clone was seen just once. The chain carries TRBV7-2 and TRBJ1-4; D ambiguous. CDR3 length equals 18 residues. The ends were cut back, 6 bases at V and 3 bases at J, with 23 bases in the middle. Germline assignment: CDR1 SGHTA and CDR2 FQGNSA. Here the CDR3 DNA reads TGTGCCAGCAGTCCGGGCACGGTCGCCATCCTCCCTAATGAAAAACTGTTTTTT. Translation gives CASSPGTVAILPNEKLFF.

V and J are TRBV6-2 or TRBV6-3 and TRBJ2-5; 7 nucleotides align to TRBD1. J was trimmed by 2 bases and V by 6 bases; bases with no gene match: 9. The CDR3 sequence is 15 residues long. Germline lookup yields CDR1 MNHEY and CDR2 SVGEGT. The CDR3 protein is CASSPGQAIQETQYF. For the CDR3, the DNA is TGTGCCAGCAGCCCCGGACAGGCGATTCAAGAGACCCAGTACTTC.

V is TRBV5-1 and J is TRBJ1-1, with 8 bases lining up with TRBD1. The CDR3 contains 12 residues. Germline CDR1 reads SGHRS; CDR2 reads YFSETQ. After removal of 5 bases from V and 3 bases from J, the junction contained 0 bases not matched to a gene. CDR3 sequence (DNA): TGCGCCAGCAGACAGGGGGACACTGAAGCTTTCTTT. Its translation: CASRQGDTEAFF.

This clone was detected only a few times. The chain recombines TRBV6-6 with TRBJ1-1; 11 nucleotides align to TRBD1. The CDR3 consists of 15 residues. The trim removed 2 bases at V and 3 bases at J, leaving 2 bases unmatched. The germline CDR1 and CDR2 sequences are MNHNY and SVGAGI (reference sequence). CDR3: CASSYPDRGHTEAFF. The CDR3 DNA follows: TGTGCCAGCAGTTACCCGGACAGGGGGCACACTGAAGCTTTCTTT.

The chain joins TRBV7-2 to TRBJ2-7; perhaps TRBD2 as D (5 bases). This CDR3 has 14 amino acids. The ends were cut back, 0 bases at V and 4 bases at J, with 10 bases in the middle. Looked up from germline, CDR1 is SGHTA and CDR2 is FQGNSA. The CDR3 DNA sequence: TGTGCCAGCAGCTTAGCACCCGGGGATTACGAGCAGTACTTC. Its protein product is CASSLAPGDYEQYF.

The rearrangement joins TRBV5-8 to TRBJ2-7; no clear D gene. The germline V and J ends were trimmed by 3 bases and 6 bases, with 10 bases remaining between them. Per the germline V gene, CDR1 is SGHTS and CDR2 is YDEGEE. The CDR3 contains 12 residues. The CDR3 DNA follows: TGTGCCAGCAGCTACGTAATGACCGAGCAGTACTTC. It codes for CASSYVMTEQYF.

J is TRBJ1-3 and V is TRBV19; 7 bases agree with TRBD1. Germline values: CDR1 LNHDA, CDR2 SQIVND (reference sequence). The CDR3 totals 15 residues. Trimming took 5 bases from V and 2 from J; bases not matched to a gene: 6. In nucleotides, the CDR3 is TGTGCCAGTAGTGACATCGGGACAGCTGGAAACACCATATATTTT. Its translation is CASSDIGTAGNTIYF.

This CDR3 is CASSLGQTQETQYF. CDR3 DNA: TGTGCCAGCAGCCTGGGCCAGACTCAAGAGACCCAGTACTTC. The rearrangement links TRBV7-3 to TRBJ2-5; D not resolved. CDR3 length: 14 residues. From germline, CDR1 is SGHTA and CDR2 FQGTGA. V lost 5 bases, J lost 2 bases, and 12 bases lay in between.

The count of this clone is one. The rearrangement uses TRBV30 and TRBJ2-1, with 11 bases fitting TRBD2. Germline assignment: CDR1 GTSNPN and CDR2 SVGIG (reference sequence). V was pared by 2 bases and J by 6 bases, with 3 bases of the junction left unmatched. CDR3 length equals 14 residues. The CDR3 DNA reads as TGTGCCTGGAGTTTAGCGGGAGGGCCCAATGAGCAGTTCTTC. Translation gives CAWSLAGGPNEQFF.

This clone appeared a single time. The rearrangement links TRBV6-1 to TRBJ2-5, with TRBD2 as a possible D gene (6 bases). The germline CDR1 and CDR2 sequences are MNHNS and SASEGT. The CDR3 sequence is 14 residues long. Trimming left V 1 base short and J 5 bases short, with 11 bases between. The CDR3 loop is CASSEGGGSETQYF. CDR3 nucleotides: TGTGCCAGCAGTGAAGGTGGGGGGAGCGAGACCCAGTACTTC.

V gene TRBV7-2 combines with J gene TRBJ2-3; D unresolved. Trimming stripped 5 bases from V and 4 bases from J, with 7 bases between. This CDR3 is built from 12 residues. Germline-derived CDR1 and CDR2 are SGHTA and FQGNSA. The CDR3 DNA reads as TGTGCCAGCAGCAAATATCCAGATACGCAGTATTTT. As protein: CASSKYPDTQYF.

A note on this clone: The sample holds other DNA sequences that translate to the same CDR3. The gene calls are TRBV12-3 or TRBV12-4 and TRBJ2-7; D unclear. V lost 6 bases, J lost 4 bases, and 7 bases lay in between. The CDR3 totals 11 residues. The CDR3 protein is CASSLVYEQYF. In DNA form, the CDR3 reads TGTGCCAGCAGCCTAGTGTACGAGCAGTACTTC.

This clone occurred once. This chain connects TRBV7-9 to TRBJ2-1, with 10 bases lining up with TRBD2. This CDR3 is built from 17 residues. CDR1 SEHNR and CDR2 FQNEAQ come from the germline V gene (reference sequence). J lost 8 bases, V lost 0 bases, and 10 bases had no gene match. CDR3 loop: CASSLANEPSGSDEQFF. The CDR3 coding sequence is TGTGCCAGCAGCTTAGCGAATGAACCTAGCGGGAGTGATGAGCAGTTCTTC.

J is TRBJ2-7 and V is TRBV7-2; TRBD1 is a possible D gene (6 bases). Trimming shortened V by 5 bases and J by 4 bases, and 15 bases separated the two germline ends. The CDR3 consists of 14 residues. Germline CDR1 and CDR2: SGHTA and FQGNSA. In DNA, the CDR3 is TGTGCCAGCAGCCAAACCCCGACAGGTTACGAGCAGTACTTC. Its translation is CASSQTPTGYEQYF.

This clone was counted a single time. The chain joins TRBV6-2 or TRBV6-3 to TRBJ2-3, with a weak D call TRBD1 (5 bases). The ends were cut back, 5 bases at V and 3 bases at J, with 12 bases in the middle. Germline CDR1 reads MNHEY; CDR2 reads SVGEGT. The CDR3 covers 14 residues. The CDR3 loop reads CASSTTASTDTQYF. The CDR3 nucleotides read TGTGCCAGCAGTACGACAGCGTCTACAGATACGCAGTATTTT.

This clone was seen once. V usage is TRBV7-6 and J usage is TRBJ2-4; 7 nucleotides line up with TRBD2. Per germline, CDR1 SGHVS and CDR2 FNYEAQ. The CDR3 totals 14 residues. V lost 2 bases, J lost 8 bases, and 6 bases stayed unmatched. The CDR3: CASSLWGGSDIQYF. Here the CDR3 DNA reads TGTGCCAGCAGCTTATGGGGGGGGTCGGACATTCAGTACTTC.

The chain has TRBV7-2 and TRBJ2-1; TRBD2 matches at 8 bases. Trimming at V came to 11 bases and at J to 1 base, leaving 7 bases not matched to a gene. Germline CDR1 is SGHTA and CDR2 is FQGNSA. This CDR3 comprises 14 residues. The CDR3 nucleotides are TGTGCCGAATATAGCGGGAATTCCTACAATGAGCAGTTCTTC. Its protein is CAEYSGNSYNEQFF.